These 11 T cell receptor beta chains originate from one sample sequenced in a study of early T cells in non-severe SARS-CoV-2 infection. Each CDR3 protein is one row after TCRdb ran MiXCR on the 5' RACE reads. The sample consists of 45,000 to 60,000 distinct CDR3 sequences, roughly 9% of them appearing once. What was sequenced was whole blood. The receptors shown here come from an adult who was a healthcare worker with PCR-confirmed SARS-CoV-2 infection or an uninfected control (not recorded which).

The chain recombines TRBV6-6 with TRBJ2-3; 8 bases are a match to TRBD2. This CDR3 contains 15 residues. Per the germline V gene, CDR1 is MNHNY and CDR2 is SVGAGI (reference sequence). Trimming took 5 bases from V and 4 from J; bases not matched to a gene: 8. CDR3 residues: CASSPWAGGADTQYF. The CDR3 DNA reads as TGTGCCAGCAGTCCCTGGGCGGGGGGAGCAGATACGCAGTATTTT.

This clonotype was seen many times. CDR3 protein: CASSLKETQYF. DNA of the CDR3: TGCGCCAGCAGCTTGAAAGAGACCCAGTACTTC. The rearrangement uses TRBV5-1 and TRBJ2-5; D not certain. Germline assignment: CDR1 SGHRS and CDR2 YFSETQ. V lost 1 base, J lost 3 bases, and 1 base lay in between. CDR3 size: 11 residues.

This clonotype showed up just a few times. The chain employs TRBV28 and TRBJ2-2, with TRBD2 identical over 8 bases. Germline V lookup: CDR1 MDHEN, CDR2 SYDVKM. V gave up 6 bases and J gave up 7 bases; unmatched junction bases: 16. This CDR3 is 17 amino acids long. CDR3 sequence: CASSFLYLGRAFGELFF. CDR3 bases: TGTGCCAGCAGCTTTCTTTACCTCGGGAGGGCCTTCGGGGAGCTGTTTTTT.

The table lists this clonotype with many counts. The CDR3 here is CASSLEQGVNEQYF. In nucleotides, the CDR3 is TGTGCCAGCAGTTTAGAACAGGGGGTCAACGAGCAGTACTTC. V and J are TRBV12-3 or TRBV12-4 and TRBJ2-7; 8 nucleotides agree with TRBD1. V lost 1 base, J lost 5 bases, and 4 bases stayed unmatched. There are 14 residues in the CDR3.

The chain couples TRBV6-5 to TRBJ2-7; D assignment may be TRBD1 or TRBD2 (5 bases each). Deletions cut 4 bases from V and 4 bases from J, with 17 bases between. Germline-derived CDR1 and CDR2 are MNHEY and SVGAGI. The CDR3 is 15 residues long. The CDR3 protein is CASSSSGTTGYEQYF. The DNA of the CDR3 is TGTGCCAGCAGTTCTTCCGGGACCACTGGATACGAGCAGTACTTC.

V and J are TRBV5-1 and TRBJ2-1; D unclear. V lost 4 bases to trimming and J lost 4 bases, with 9 bases between them. The CDR3 is 13 residues long. Germline V gene sequence: CDR1 SGHRS, CDR2 YFSETQ. This CDR3 reads CASSPYRYNEQFF. The CDR3 DNA is TGCGCCAGCAGCCCTTACAGATACAATGAGCAGTTCTTC.

This clonotype has a count of ten or more. The chain carries TRBV12-5 and TRBJ2-5; no clear D gene. CDR3 length: 12 residues. The ends were cut back, 0 bases at V and 2 bases at J, with 1 base in the middle. Germline CDR1 reads LGHNT; CDR2 reads FRNRAP. The chain's CDR3 is CASGLVQETQYF. The CDR3 nucleotides are TGTGCTAGTGGTTTGGTACAAGAGACCCAGTACTTC. The full variable domain, its missing parts supplied by reference TRBV12-5 and TRBJ2-5, is DARVTQTPRHKVTEMGQEVTMRCQPILGHNTVFWYRQTMMQGLELLAYFRNRAPLDDSGMPKDRFSAEMPDATLATLKIQPSEPRDSAVYFCASGLVQETQYFGPGTRLLVL.

This clonotype was seen only a few times. V and J are TRBV29-1 and TRBJ1-2, with 7 nucleotides matching TRBD1. V lost 7 bases and J lost 2; bases outside the gene matches: 10. CDR1 SQVTM and CDR2 ANQGSEA come from the germline V gene. CDR3 length: 14 amino acids. CDR3: CSASQGTANYGYTF. DNA for the CDR3: TGCAGCGCTTCACAGGGGACAGCGAACTATGGCTACACCTTC.

This clonotype has at least ten counts. This chain connects TRBV19 to TRBJ2-1, with 10 positions matching TRBD2. The CDR3 runs 15 residues. The V and J ends lost 5 bases and 7 bases, in that order; junction bases with no gene match: 8. Germline V CDR1 and CDR2: LNHDA, SQIVND (reference sequence). The CDR3 DNA follows: TGTGCCAGTAGTTCGCTCAGCGGGGGGGCAAATGAGCAGTTCTTC. Encoded protein: CASSSLSGGANEQFF.

The V call is TRBV9, the J call TRBJ1-2; D is undetermined. The germline CDR1 and CDR2 sequences are SGDLS and YYNGEE. The germline V and J ends were trimmed by 0 bases and 4 bases, with 16 bases remaining between them. CDR3 size: 16 residues. This CDR3 is CASSVGESEGVYGYTF. The CDR3 DNA reads TGTGCCAGCAGCGTAGGCGAATCGGAGGGAGTCTATGGCTACACCTTC.

V is TRBV9 and J is TRBJ2-1; 8 positions match TRBD1. Germline V CDR1 and CDR2: SGDLS, YYNGEE. The junction had 10 bases not matched to a gene; V was cut back by 4 bases and J by 10 bases. The CDR3 contains 14 residues. CDR3 amino acids: CASSSRTGRREQFF. The CDR3 DNA follows: TGTGCCAGCAGCTCCCGGACAGGGCGACGGGAGCAGTTCTTC. Complete variable domain (other parts from reference TRBV9 and TRBJ2-1): DSGVTQTPKHLITATGQRVTLRCSPRSGDLSVYWYQQSLDQGLQFLIQYYNGEERAKGNILERFSAQQFPDLHSELNLSSLELGDSALYFCASSSRTGRREQFFGPGTRLTVL.